The 23 T cell receptor beta chains below come from one sample, sequenced in a study of blood T cell repertoires in COVID-19. Libraries were prepared by immunoSEQ multiplex PCR; TCRdb keeps only in-frame clonotypes and omits some of them. The sample yields 150,000 to 200,000 clones, roughly 80% seen once. Sequenced: peripheral blood. Source of these receptors: a woman aged 80 or over with COVID-19, enrolled during active disease.

For this clone: At one end, the junction sequence differs from germline, possibly due to a read error. The chain has TRBV7-7 and TRBJ2-1, with unresolved D. CDR1 and CDR2 from the germline V gene are SSHAT and FNYEAQ (reference sequence). CDR3 length equals 15 residues. The CDR3 coding sequence is TGTGCTAGCAGCTTAGCTCGGAGCTCCTACAATGAGCAGTTCTTC. It encodes CASSLARSSYNEQFF.

This clone was seen a few times. V usage is TRBV27 and J usage is TRBJ2-2; weak D call: TRBD2 (5 bases). This CDR3 is built from 14 residues. Per germline, CDR1 MNHEY and CDR2 SMNVEV (reference sequence). V lost 10 bases and J 5 bases, leaving 17 bases between the germline ends. CDR3: CAIEWRVLTGELFF. The CDR3 nucleotides read TGTGCCATCGAATGGCGGGTACTGACCGGGGAGCTGTTTTTT.

The chain's CDR3 is CASSLGTQGANEKLFF. CDR3 coding DNA: TGTGCCAGCAGTCTAGGAACACAGGGGGCTAATGAAAAACTGTTTTTT. The chain links TRBV27 to TRBJ1-4; TRBD1 agrees at 8 bases. Looked up from germline, CDR1 is MNHEY and CDR2 is SMNVEV (reference sequence). Unmatched junction bases numbered 8, after V lost 5 bases and J lost 3 bases. The CDR3 loop spans 16 amino acids.

The V call is TRBV9, the J call TRBJ2-3; TRBD2 is a possible D gene (5 bases). Trimming left V 0 bases short and J 4 bases short, with 12 bases between. The CDR3 length is 15 residues. Germline CDR1 and CDR2: SGDLS and YYNGEE. CDR3 nucleotides: TGTGCCAGCAGCGTAGGAGGGAAGGCGGCAGATACGCAGTATTTT. Its translation is CASSVGGKAADTQYF.

This clone was counted a few times. The V gene is TRBV7-2, the J gene TRBJ1-1; weak D call: TRBD1 (5 bases). V gave up 6 bases and J gave up 1 base, with 15 bases separating them. The CDR3 has 15 residues. In germline, CDR1 is SGHTA, CDR2 FQGNSA. DNA of the CDR3: TGTGCCAGCAGTAGACGGGGGAGCACGAACACTGAAGCTTTCTTT. Its translation is CASSRRGSTNTEAFF.

The CDR3 DNA follows: TGTGCCAGCAGTGAAGCCAGGGGTGAAAACTATGGCTACACCTTC. Translation gives CASSEARGENYGYTF. The chain has TRBV6-1 and TRBJ1-2; a possible D gene is TRBD1 (6 bases). Germline CDR1 MNHNS, CDR2 SASEGT. V lost 0 bases and J lost 2, with 10 bases in between. The CDR3 length is 15 residues.

V and J are TRBV28 and TRBJ2-7, with 7 bases lining up with TRBD2. In germline, CDR1 is MDHEN, CDR2 SYDVKM. Trimming at V came to 6 bases and at J to 8 bases, leaving 4 bases not matched to a gene. This CDR3 is built from 11 residues. DNA for the CDR3: TGTGCCAGCAGCAAGACTAGCCAGCAGTACTTC. The encoded protein is CASSKTSQQYF.

The J gene is TRBJ2-3, the V gene TRBV18; the match to TRBD1 covers 8 bases. Germline CDR1 is KGHSH and CDR2 is LQKENI. Trimming cost V 2 bases and J 13 bases; bases outside gene matches: 8. The length of the CDR3 is 13 residues. The CDR3 nucleotides read TGTGCCAGCTCACCAGAAAGGACAGGGAAGGAGTATTTT. Protein sequence: CASSPERTGKEYF. Filled out from reference TRBV18 and TRBJ2-3, the complete variable domain reads NAGVMQNPRHLVRRRGQEARLRCSPMKGHSHVYWYRQLPEEGLKFMVYLQKENIIDESGMPKERFSAEFPKEGPSILRIQQVVRGDSAAYFCASSPERTGKEYFGPGTRLTVL.

This clone has a handful of counts. V is TRBV5-1 and J is TRBJ1-1, with 7 bases lining up with TRBD1. Looked up from germline, CDR1 is SGHRS and CDR2 is YFSETQ. There are 15 residues in the CDR3. Losses at the gene ends were 1 base for V and 2 bases for J; bases not matched to a gene: 5. CDR3 nucleotides: TGCGCCAGCAGCTTGCCGACAGGGAGAAACACTGAAGCTTTCTTT. This codes for CASSLPTGRNTEAFF.

The chain employs TRBV6-5 and TRBJ1-1; 7 nucleotides agree with TRBD1. Germline loops: CDR1 MNHEY, CDR2 SVGAGI. The V segment lost 7 bases and the J segment 5 bases; nucleotides outside the gene matches: 7. This CDR3 region has 13 residues. The CDR3 DNA reads as TGTGCCAGCATTAGGGGGCGCAGAACTGAAGCTTTCTTT. It codes for CASIRGRRTEAFF.

The CDR3 DNA sequence: TGTGCCACCCGGAGAGACAGGGATAATTCACCCCTCCACTTT. Encoded protein: CATRRDRDNSPLHF. The chain couples TRBV2 to TRBJ1-6, with 7 bases that match TRBD1. Germline values: CDR1 SNHLY, CDR2 FYNNEI. The V segment lost 10 bases and the J segment 5 bases; nucleotides outside the gene matches: 8. The length of the CDR3 is 14 residues.

This rearrangement joins TRBV4-2 to TRBJ2-1; unclear D gene. The germline V and J ends were trimmed by 5 bases and 2 bases, with 22 bases remaining between them. The CDR3 consists of 18 residues. Per germline, CDR1 LGHNA and CDR2 YNFKEQ. The CDR3 DNA follows: TGTGCCAGCAGCTCACCAGCCTTCTCAGGAATCACCTACAATGAGCAGTTCTTC. This sequence encodes CASSSPAFSGITYNEQFF.

The J gene is TRBJ2-7, the V gene TRBV7-2; 7 bases agree with TRBD1. Germline lookup yields CDR1 SGHTA and CDR2 FQGNSA. The ends lost 5 bases at V and 2 bases at J; junction bases unmatched: 6. The CDR3 has 14 amino acids. Here the CDR3 reads CASSILGTAYEQYF. CDR3 DNA: TGTGCCAGCAGCATACTTGGGACAGCCTACGAGCAGTACTTC.

The chain couples TRBV12-1 to TRBJ2-7; the table's D call, TRBD2, was not checked against the DNA. TRBV12-1 is a known pseudogene. This CDR3 is 12 amino acids long. CDR3 nucleotide sequence: TGTGCCAGCTCCGGGAGCTACCTGGAGCAGTACTTC. It is translated as CASSGSYLEQYF.

CDR3 bases: TGTGCCAGCAGCCCGGACGGACTTGGCTACACCTTC. Translating gives CASSPDGLGYTF. The chain uses TRBV11-3 and TRBJ1-2, with D uncertain. Trimming pared 5 bases from V and 7 bases from J, leaving 11 bases between. The CDR3 extends over 12 amino acids. CDR1 and CDR2 from the germline V gene are SGHNT and YENEEA.

The chain has TRBV2 and TRBJ1-1; 8 bases agree with TRBD1. V trimming: 4 bases; J trimming: 4 bases; junction bases outside the gene matches: 8. The V gene's germline CDR1 is SNHLY and CDR2 FYNNEI. The length of the CDR3 is 15 residues. The CDR3 here is CASSASQGAGTEAFF. CDR3 DNA sequence: TGTGCCAGCAGTGCATCCCAGGGGGCTGGCACTGAAGCTTTCTTT.

The chain combines TRBV10-1 with TRBJ1-3; 8 positions match TRBD1. The CDR3 spans 13 residues. The germline V gene encodes CDR1 WNHNN and CDR2 SYGVQD (reference sequence). V was clipped by 10 bases and J by 2 bases; unmatched bases: 4. The DNA for the CDR3 is TGCGCCAACCGCAGGGGGCCTGGAAACACCATATATTTT. Protein: CANRRGPGNTIYF.

The chain is built from TRBV5-1 and TRBJ1-2, with no clear D. The V end lost 0 bases, the J end lost 8 bases, and 14 bases lay between the germline ends. The CDR3 is 14 amino acids. Germline loops: CDR1 SGHRS, CDR2 YFSETQ. CDR3 region: CASSLAPGSEGYTF. The CDR3 coding sequence is TGCGCCAGCAGCTTGGCACCCGGGTCGGAGGGCTACACCTTC.

The gene calls are TRBV19 and TRBJ1-2; no clear D. This CDR3 spans 14 amino acids. Germline values: CDR1 LNHDA, CDR2 SQIVND (reference sequence). V dropped 5 bases and J dropped 1 base, with 11 bases sitting between them. The CDR3 nucleotides are TGTGCCAGTAGTCCGGGTAGATTTAACTATGGCTACACCTTC. Amino acids: CASSPGRFNYGYTF.

V usage is TRBV3-1 (or the pseudogene TRBV3-2) and J usage is TRBJ2-7; 7 nucleotides match TRBD2. This CDR3 spans 13 amino acids. CDR1 LGHDT and CDR2 YNNKEL come from the germline V gene (reference sequence). Germline trimming cut 1 base from V and 6 bases from J; bases unmatched to any gene: 3. The DNA for the CDR3 is TGTGCCAGCAGCCAAGCGGGGGGTGGCGAGCAGTACTTC. Its translation is CASSQAGGGEQYF.

The V gene is TRBV18, the J gene TRBJ1-5, with 7 positions matching TRBD1. The CDR3 spans 14 residues. Per germline, CDR1 KGHSH and CDR2 LQKENI. J was trimmed by 2 bases and V by 5 bases; bases with no gene match: 3. The CDR3 nucleotides read TGTGCCAGCTCAAACACAGGGGGCAATCAGCCCCAGCATTTT. Protein product: CASSNTGGNQPQHF.

The chain carries TRBV7-2 and TRBJ2-7, with D maybe TRBD2 (6 bases). Trimming removed 5 bases from V and 2 bases from J, with 16 bases in between. The CDR3 is made up of 15 amino acids. Looked up from germline, CDR1 is SGHTA and CDR2 is FQGNSA. The CDR3, as DNA: TGTGCCAGCAGCGCAGCGGGTACAGGACCCTACGAGCAGTACTTC. Translated: CASSAAGTGPYEQYF. Combining the CDR3 with reference TRBV7-2 and TRBJ2-7 gives the whole variable domain GAGVSQSPSNKVTEKGKDVELRCDPISGHTALYWYRQSLGQGLEFLIYFQGNSAPDKSGLPSDRFSAERTGGSVSTLTIQRTQQEDSAVYLCASSAAGTGPYEQYFGPGTRLTVT.

This clone was recorded only once. The chain recombines TRBV11-3 with TRBJ2-3, with TRBD1 matching over 11 bases. CDR1 is SGHNT, CDR2 YENEEA, per germline. Losses at the gene ends were 5 bases for V and 6 bases for J; bases not matched to a gene: 10. The CDR3 has 16 amino acids. The CDR3 nucleotides read TGTGCCAGCAGCCTTCGGACAGGGGGCTATTCTGATACGCAGTATTTT. Translation gives CASSLRTGGYSDTQYF.